The 23 T cell receptor beta chains given below trace back to one sample, sequenced in a study of cytomegalovirus exposure and HLA in healthy donors. A multiplex PCR was run with 60 Vbeta primers and 13 Jbeta primers. Clones were read by immunoSEQ multiplex PCR, and TCRdb kept only the in-frame ones, dropping some. The sample has under 75,000 clones; 60% to 70% are singletons. Sequencing was carried out using PBMCs. Receptors originate from a man aged 35 to 55 in good health and CMV-seropositive.

V and J are TRBV6-5 and TRBJ2-3; no firm D call. Germline CDR1 and CDR2: MNHEY and SVGAGI. CDR3 size: 11 residues. With 2 bases removed from V and 8 bases from J, the gap between germline ends came to 5 bases. CDR3 nucleotide sequence: TGTGCCAGCAGTTACGGCCGTACGCAGTATTTT. Amino acids: CASSYGRTQYF.

The chain uses TRBV5-1 and TRBJ1-6; 7 bases agree with TRBD1. Germline loops: CDR1 SGHRS, CDR2 YFSETQ. V was clipped by 7 bases and J by 8 bases; unmatched bases: 12. This CDR3 has 15 residues. DNA of the CDR3: TGCGCCAGCCGTTATATCAGGGACAGCCATTCACCCCTCCACTTT. Residues: CASRYIRDSHSPLHF.

The gene calls are TRBV14 and TRBJ2-7; D uncertain. V lost 3 bases to trimming and J lost 7 bases, with 10 bases between them. There are 12 residues in the CDR3. Germline values: CDR1 SGHDN, CDR2 FVKESK. The CDR3 here is CASSHPGLEQYF. The DNA for the CDR3 is TGTGCCAGCAGCCACCCCGGTTTGGAGCAGTACTTC.

The chain uses TRBV27 and TRBJ2-7; a weak D match, TRBD2 (5 bases). V was clipped by 6 bases and J by 3 bases, with 6 bases between them. The CDR3 is 11 amino acids. Germline V gene sequence: CDR1 MNHEY, CDR2 SMNVEV (reference sequence). The CDR3 loop reads CASRLGYEQYF. As DNA, the CDR3 is TGTGCCAGCAGACTAGGCTACGAGCAGTACTTC.

The chain couples TRBV18 to TRBJ1-4; 10 bases match TRBD1. The V gene end was trimmed by 5 bases and the J gene end by 6 bases; junction bases not matched to a gene: 3. This CDR3 contains 14 residues. The germline gives CDR1 KGHSH, CDR2 LQKENI. CDR3 sequence reads: CASSTGTGDEKLFF. The CDR3 DNA reads as TGTGCCAGCTCAACCGGGACAGGGGATGAAAAACTGTTTTTT.

This rearrangement joins TRBV7-8 to TRBJ2-7; D call uncertain. The germline CDR1 and CDR2 sequences are SGHVS and FQNEAQ. CDR3 size: 15 residues. Trimming pared 5 bases from V and 9 bases from J, leaving 23 bases between. CDR3 region: CASSTTLFGALGQYF. The DNA for the CDR3 is TGTGCCAGCAGCACTACTTTGTTTGGAGCCCTAGGGCAGTACTTC.

V usage is TRBV7-9 and J usage is TRBJ1-5; TRBD1 aligns across 10 bases. Germline values: CDR1 SEHNR, CDR2 FQNEAQ (reference sequence). The CDR3 runs 16 residues. The junction had 11 bases not matched to a gene; V was cut back by 3 bases and J by 9 bases. CDR3 loop: CASSFKTGGHQGPQHF. The CDR3 DNA follows: TGTGCCAGCAGCTTCAAGACAGGGGGCCATCAAGGGCCCCAGCATTTT.

This clone was seen a single time. The DNA for the CDR3 is TGCGCCAGCAGCCAAGACGGGGTCGAGCAGTACTTC. Translation: CASSQDGVEQYF. The chain recombines TRBV4-3 with TRBJ2-7, with a weak D call TRBD2 (5 bases). Germline lookup yields CDR1 LGHNA and CDR2 YSLEER. The CDR3 sequence is 12 residues long. Trimming took 0 bases from V and 6 from J, leaving 6 bases between them.

The chain couples TRBV7-2 to TRBJ2-3; D perhaps matches TRBD1 (5 bases). V lost 1 base, J lost 5 bases, and 16 bases lay in between. Germline-derived CDR1 and CDR2 are SGHTA and FQGNSA. CDR3 length equals 16 residues. CDR3 sequence: CASSLGVGQVVDTQYF. CDR3 nucleotides: TGTGCCAGCAGCTTAGGAGTAGGACAAGTGGTAGATACGCAGTATTTT.

Written as DNA, the CDR3 is TGTGCCAGTAGTATTCGGCGGGACGGCGAGACCCAGTACTTC. As protein: CASSIRRDGETQYF. V gene TRBV19 combines with J gene TRBJ2-5, with D possibly being TRBD2 (6 bases). Germline lookup yields CDR1 LNHDA and CDR2 SQIVND (reference sequence). V was cut by 3 bases and J by 5 bases, with 13 bases left in between. The CDR3 length is 14 residues.

The rearrangement joins TRBV13 to TRBJ2-1, with 9 bases that match TRBD1. Germline CDR1 and CDR2: PRHDT and FYEKMQ (reference sequence). This CDR3 is 15 amino acids long. The J segment lost 2 bases and the V segment lost 8 bases, leaving 7 bases of the junction unmatched. In DNA, the CDR3 is TGTGCCAGCGGTTTTCGACAGGGGGCCTACAATGAGCAGTTCTTC. It translates to CASGFRQGAYNEQFF.

The CDR3 reads CASSQNTEAFF. CDR3 DNA: TGTGCCAGCAGCCAGAACACTGAAGCTTTCTTT. This chain joins TRBV7-8 and TRBJ1-1; D unresolved. The CDR3 extends over 11 amino acids. V was shortened by 5 bases and J by 1 base, with 2 bases between the two germline ends. CDR1 SGHVS and CDR2 FQNEAQ come from the germline V gene. The full variable domain, completed using reference TRBV7-8 and TRBJ1-1, is GAGVSQSPRYKVAKRGQDVALRCDPISGHVSLFWYQQALGQGPEFLTYFQNEAQLDKSGLPSDRFFAERPEGSVSTLKIQRTQQEDSAVYLCASSQNTEAFFGQGTRLTVV.

The J gene is TRBJ2-5, the V gene TRBV7-8; TRBD2 aligns across 7 bases. The CDR3 is 14 residues long. J was trimmed by 3 bases and V by 5 bases; bases with no gene match: 6. Germline V gene lookup returns CDR1 SGHVS and CDR2 FQNEAQ. The CDR3 DNA reads as TGTGCCAGCAGCCCTCACCTAGCGGAAGAGACCCAGTACTTC. It is translated as CASSPHLAEETQYF.

J is TRBJ2-4 and V is TRBV27; weak D call: TRBD1 (6 bases). CDR1 and CDR2 from the germline V gene are MNHEY and SMNVEV (reference sequence). The V end was cut by 7 bases, the J end by 3 bases, with 19 bases between. The CDR3 sequence is 16 residues long. The CDR3 DNA follows: TGTGCCAGCAAGGATACCGACGGGACAAACAAAAACATTCAGTACTTC. It specifies CASKDTDGTNKNIQYF.

This clone showed up just once. The rearrangement uses TRBV14 and TRBJ2-2; maybe TRBD2 (6 bases). The CDR3 is 17 residues long. Germline lookup yields CDR1 SGHDN and CDR2 FVKESK. Between the trimmed V and J ends, which lost 0 bases and 6 bases, there was a span of 17 bases. The CDR3 region has the DNA TGTGCCAGCAGCCAAGACTTGACGACTAGTTTCTCCGGGGAGCTGTTTTTT. It translates to CASSQDLTTSFSGELFF.

The genes are TRBV4-2 and TRBJ2-7; 10 nucleotides align to TRBD1. The J segment lost 5 bases and the V segment lost 2 bases, leaving 12 bases of the junction unmatched. The CDR3 extends over 17 amino acids. CDR1 and CDR2 from the germline V gene are LGHNA and YNFKEQ. CDR3 DNA sequence: TGTGCCAGCAGCCAAATAGTTGCGGGACAGGGGTCCCACGAGCAGTACTTC. This gives the protein CASSQIVAGQGSHEQYF.

There are many counts of this clone. The chain has TRBV29-1 and TRBJ2-5, with D tentatively TRBD2 (6 bases). Trimming took 1 base from V and 5 from J, leaving 20 bases between them. The CDR3 runs to 16 residues. Germline CDR1 and CDR2: SQVTM and ANQGSEA. This chain's CDR3 is CSVEGQGLPMGETQYF. CDR3 bases: TGCAGCGTTGAAGGGCAGGGACTTCCTATGGGCGAGACCCAGTACTTC. Full variable domain (missing parts from reference TRBV29-1 and TRBJ2-5): SAVISQKPSRDICQRGTSLTIQCQVDSQVTMMFWYRQQPGQSLTLIATANQGSEATYESGFVIDKFPISRPNLTFSTLTVSNMSPEDSSIYLCSVEGQGLPMGETQYFGPGTRLLVL.

The V gene is TRBV4-3, the J gene TRBJ2-7; 8 bases agree with TRBD2. Germline V gives CDR1 LGHNA, CDR2 YSLEER. The CDR3 runs 19 residues. Trimming at V came to 4 bases and at J to 5 bases, leaving 22 bases not matched to a gene. This chain's CDR3 is CASSLYSGGGSGGGDEQYF. In DNA, the CDR3 is TGCGCCAGCAGCCTCTACAGCGGGGGCGGGAGTGGAGGCGGGGACGAGCAGTACTTC.

In this sample, this clone turned up once. The chain combines TRBV5-5 with TRBJ2-6; 10 nucleotides align to TRBD1. V lost 3 bases, J lost 2 bases, and 8 bases stayed unmatched. The CDR3 contains 18 residues. Germline loops: CDR1 SGHKS, CDR2 YYEKEE (reference sequence). The CDR3 spells CASSWGQGRNPGANVLTF. Written as DNA, the CDR3 is TGTGCCAGCAGCTGGGGACAGGGGAGGAACCCTGGGGCCAACGTCCTGACTTTC.

This clone was seen more than once but under ten times. This chain uses TRBV18 with TRBJ2-2; 7 nucleotides agree with TRBD2. The V gene's germline CDR1 is KGHSH and CDR2 LQKENI. The V and J ends lost 3 bases and 4 bases, in that order; junction bases with no gene match: 20. The length of the CDR3 is 20 residues. The CDR3 loop reads CASSPKQIAGRADSTGELFF. As DNA, the CDR3 is TGTGCCAGCTCACCGAAACAAATAGCGGGCAGAGCGGATAGCACCGGGGAGCTGTTTTTT.

This clone was detected a few times. The chain uses TRBV30 and TRBJ2-3; 9 nucleotides align to TRBD2. The CDR3 runs to 13 residues. The trim removed 2 bases at V and 7 bases at J, leaving 4 bases unmatched. Germline V gives CDR1 GTSNPN, CDR2 SVGIG (reference sequence). The CDR3, as DNA: TGTGCCTGGAGTTTAGCGGGGGCGTATACGCAGTATTTT. Translating gives CAWSLAGAYTQYF.

This chain links TRBV6-1 with TRBJ1-5; D remains unclear. In germline, CDR1 is MNHNS, CDR2 SASEGT. CDR3 length: 13 residues. Trimming cost V 0 bases and J 9 bases, with 9 bases left between them. CDR3 amino acids: CASSEASSRPQHF. CDR3 bases: TGTGCCAGCAGTGAAGCGAGTTCACGGCCCCAGCATTTT.

The chain is built from TRBV7-2 and TRBJ2-2, with D uncertain. With 7 bases removed from V and 6 bases from J, the gap between germline ends came to 12 bases. In germline, CDR1 is SGHTA, CDR2 FQGNSA. CDR3 length equals 13 residues. Here the CDR3 DNA reads TGTGCCAGCACCGAGAATCTAGCCGGGGAGCTGTTTTTT. This sequence encodes CASTENLAGELFF.